The 8 T cell receptor beta chains below come from one sample, sequenced in a study of post-analysis software for immune sequencing data. Points from the study as a whole: The five TRBV segments detected at higher frequency in patients than in controls included TRBV5-6, TRBV5-1 and TRBV20-1.

cDNA libraries for TCR beta contained unique molecular identifiers. TCRdb fed the PCR reads into MiXCR, producing one record per CDR3 protein. Of a few hundred thousand distinct CDR3 sequences listed, roughly 30% are singletons. Which antigens these TCRs recognize remains unknown. Sequences were obtained from blood. These receptors came from a girl aged 10 to 17 with multiple sclerosis.

This clonotype was found many times. V and J are TRBV9 and TRBJ2-1; the match to TRBD2 covers 12 bases. The CDR3 runs 15 residues. V lost 0 bases, J lost 12 bases, and 7 bases stayed unmatched. CDR1 is SGDLS and CDR2 is YYNGEE in the germline V gene. In DNA form, the CDR3 reads TGTGCCAGCAGCGTAGCCCCTAGCGGGGGGGCCTGGCAGTTCTTC. Its translation is CASSVAPSGGAWQFF.

V usage is TRBV7-2 and J usage is TRBJ2-1, with TRBD2 matching 10 bases. V lost 5 bases to trimming and J lost 4 bases; unmatched junction nucleotides: 5. Per germline, CDR1 SGHTA and CDR2 FQGNSA. This CDR3 comprises 15 residues. Here the CDR3 DNA reads TGTGCCAGCAGCCCTAGCGGGGGCCAATACAATGAGCAGTTCTTC. Translating it yields CASSPSGGQYNEQFF.

This chain connects TRBV15 to TRBJ1-1; 8 bases line up with TRBD1. CDR3 length: 14 residues. V shed 4 bases, J shed 4 bases, and the junction held 5 bases outside the gene matches. Germline values: CDR1 LNHNV, CDR2 YYDKDF (reference sequence). The CDR3 region is CATSTRTGPTEAFF. In nucleotides, the CDR3 is TGTGCCACCAGCACCCGGACAGGGCCCACTGAAGCTTTCTTT.

This chain uses TRBV28 with TRBJ2-4, with 9 bases fitting TRBD1. Trimming cost V 1 base and J 7 bases; bases outside gene matches: 5. Germline CDR1 MDHEN, CDR2 SYDVKM. CDR3 length equals 15 residues. The CDR3 region has the DNA TGTGCCAGCAGTTTATCAGGGACAGGGCATAACATTCAGTACTTC. Translation: CASSLSGTGHNIQYF.

This clonotype occurred a few times. CDR3 coding DNA: TGTGCCAGCAGCCCTAAGGGGGGTAAGACAGATACGCAGTATTTT. Its protein product is CASSPKGGKTDTQYF. This rearrangement joins TRBV3-1 to TRBJ2-3; D is perhaps TRBD1 or TRBD2 (6 bases each). The V and J ends lost 4 bases and 3 bases respectively, with 14 bases between them. The CDR3 consists of 15 residues. Germline loops: CDR1 LGHDT, CDR2 YNNKEL (reference sequence).

This clonotype has a handful of counts. The chain joins TRBV6-5 to TRBJ2-1, with a possible D match to TRBD2 (5 bases). This CDR3 contains 15 residues. V dropped 5 bases and J dropped 4 bases, with 15 bases sitting between them. Per the germline V gene, CDR1 is MNHEY and CDR2 is SVGAGI. This CDR3 is CASSIRGTVYNEQFF. CDR3 bases: TGTGCCAGCAGTATACGGGGTACCGTGTACAATGAGCAGTTCTTC.

This clonotype was picked up a small number of times. The chain is built from TRBV20-1 and TRBJ2-1, with 12 bases aligning to TRBD2. V was clipped by 5 bases and J by 9 bases; unmatched bases: 8. The V gene's germline CDR1 is DFQATT and CDR2 SNEGSKA (reference sequence). This CDR3 comprises 14 residues. The CDR3 region has the DNA TGCAGTGCTGGACCGGGACTAGCGGGTTCTGAGCAGTTCTTC. Translation: CSAGPGLAGSEQFF.

This rearrangement joins TRBV7-9 to TRBJ1-2; D not resolved. The CDR3 runs 13 residues. Germline V gene data show CDR1 as SEHNR and CDR2 as FQNEAQ (reference sequence). Between the trimmed V and J ends, which lost 2 bases and 7 bases, there was a span of 11 bases. CDR3 sequence (DNA): TGTGCCAGCAGCTTAAGGGTGGTGGGTGGCTACACCTTC. Amino acid sequence: CASSLRVVGGYTF.